This T cell receptor beta chain is from a study of spatial heterogeneity in lung cancer. Specified time point: sample taken at primary tumor resection. The study sequenced unsorted whole RNA from tumor, nontumor lung or frozen PBMC. A total of fewer than 80 untreated early-stage non-small cell lung cancer patients served as donors. V shed 9 bases and J shed 4 bases, with 10 bases lying between them. The CDR3 consists of 12 residues. Germline V CDR1 and CDR2: MNHNS, SASEGT. One entry per CDR3 protein, called by TCRdb with MiXCR from the 5' RACE reads. The table includes about 17,000 distinct CDR3 sequences, 20% to 25% detected once. This clonotype appeared once.

This chain joins TRBV6-1 and TRBJ1-5; maybe TRBD1 (5 bases). The TCR comes from a female donor with early-stage non-small cell lung cancer. Sequencing was performed on PBMCs, taken at surgery. This CDR3 is CASVQGNQPQHF. The CDR3 DNA reads as TGTGCCAGTGTGCAGGGAAATCAGCCCCAGCATTTT.